This T cell receptor (beta chain) was profiled in a study of blood T cell repertoires in COVID-19. Background on the study: Samples taken during acute and convalescent COVID-19 were collected in the United States, Italy and Spain. Sample material is recorded as cDNA or gDNA derived from T cells, B-cell-depleted T cells, or PBMCs.

Authors' data handling: Quantification of nucleated cells was approximated via reference gene primer amplification. Produced via immunoSEQ multiplex PCR; TCRdb's table is partial and in-frame only. That table furnishes V, J and clone size, whereas the DNA furnished D and trimming. The repertoire holds about 150,000 clones, approximately 80% seen once, with about 0.5% in the top ten. The trim removed 2 bases at V and 0 bases at J, leaving 5 bases unmatched. Germline values: CDR1 SQVTM, CDR2 ANQGSEA. CDR3 size: 16 residues. The rearrangement joins TRBV29-1 to TRBJ2-1; 9 bases map to TRBD2. This TCR came from a man between 60 and 70 years old with acute or convalescent COVID-19. Material: peripheral blood. The CDR3 loop is CSVEPGGGVSYNEQFF. In DNA form, the CDR3 reads TGCAGCGTTGAACCGGGCGGGGGGGTCTCCTACAATGAGCAGTTCTTC.